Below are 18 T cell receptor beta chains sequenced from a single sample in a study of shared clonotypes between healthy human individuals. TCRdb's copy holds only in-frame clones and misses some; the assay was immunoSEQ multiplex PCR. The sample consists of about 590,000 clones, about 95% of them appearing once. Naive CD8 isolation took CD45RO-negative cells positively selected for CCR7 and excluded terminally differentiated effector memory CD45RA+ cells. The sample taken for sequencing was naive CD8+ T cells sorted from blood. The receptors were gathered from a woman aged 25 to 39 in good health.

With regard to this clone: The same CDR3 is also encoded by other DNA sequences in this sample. CDR3 region: CASSLYRRETQYF. The CDR3 DNA is TGTGCCAGCAGTTTATACAGGCGGGAGACCCAGTACTTC. The V gene is TRBV28, the J gene TRBJ2-5, with TRBD1 as a possible D gene (5 bases). Germline loops: CDR1 MDHEN, CDR2 SYDVKM. The CDR3 totals 13 residues. With 1 base removed from V and 5 bases from J, the gap between germline ends came to 8 bases.

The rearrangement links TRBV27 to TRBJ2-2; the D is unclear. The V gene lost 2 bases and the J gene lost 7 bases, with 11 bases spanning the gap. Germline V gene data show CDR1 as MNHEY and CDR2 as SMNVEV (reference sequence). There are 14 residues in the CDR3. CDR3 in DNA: TGTGCCAGCAGTTTAGGGCCTGGCGGCGGGGAGCTGTTTTTT. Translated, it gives CASSLGPGGGELFF.

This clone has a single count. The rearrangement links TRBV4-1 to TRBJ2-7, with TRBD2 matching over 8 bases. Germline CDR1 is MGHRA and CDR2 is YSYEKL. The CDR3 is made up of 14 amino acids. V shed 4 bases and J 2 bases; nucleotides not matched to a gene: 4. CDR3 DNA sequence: TGCGCCAGCAGCCTACTAGCGGATACCTACGAGCAGTACTTC. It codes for CASSLLADTYEQYF.

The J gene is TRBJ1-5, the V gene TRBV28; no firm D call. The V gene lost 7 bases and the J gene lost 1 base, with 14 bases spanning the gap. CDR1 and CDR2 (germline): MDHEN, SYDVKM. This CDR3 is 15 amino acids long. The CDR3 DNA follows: TGTGCCAGCACCGTATTGAAGGGAAGCAATCAGCCCCAGCATTTT. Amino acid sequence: CASTVLKGSNQPQHF.

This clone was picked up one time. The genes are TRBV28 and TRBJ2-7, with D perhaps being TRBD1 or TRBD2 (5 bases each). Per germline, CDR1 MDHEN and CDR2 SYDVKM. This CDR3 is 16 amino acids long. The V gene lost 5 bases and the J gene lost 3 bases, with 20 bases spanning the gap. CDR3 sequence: CASSPPGGTDRYEQYF. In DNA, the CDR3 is TGTGCCAGCAGTCCCCCTGGTGGGACCGATCGCTACGAGCAGTACTTC. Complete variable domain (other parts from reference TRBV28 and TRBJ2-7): DVKVTQSSRYLVKRTGEKVFLECVQDMDHENMFWYRQDPGLGLRLIYFSYDVKMKEKGDIPEGYSVSREKKERFSLILESASTNQTSMYLCASSPPGGTDRYEQYFGPGTRLTVT.

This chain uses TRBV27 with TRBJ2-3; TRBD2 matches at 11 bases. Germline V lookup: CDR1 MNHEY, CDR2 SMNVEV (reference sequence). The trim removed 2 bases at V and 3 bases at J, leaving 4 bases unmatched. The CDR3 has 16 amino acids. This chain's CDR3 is CASSLTSGRGTDTQYF. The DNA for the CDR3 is TGTGCCAGCAGTTTAACTAGCGGGAGAGGGACAGATACGCAGTATTTT.

The CDR3 DNA reads as TGTGCCAGTAGTAACCTCGGAGAGGGGTCTGAAGCTTTCTTT. It yields the protein CASSNLGEGSEAFF. The rearrangement joins TRBV19 to TRBJ1-1, with D perhaps matching TRBD1 (5 bases). Germline loops: CDR1 LNHDA, CDR2 SQIVND (reference sequence). This CDR3 is 14 amino acids long. Trimming removed 4 bases at V and 6 bases at J, with 15 bases between.

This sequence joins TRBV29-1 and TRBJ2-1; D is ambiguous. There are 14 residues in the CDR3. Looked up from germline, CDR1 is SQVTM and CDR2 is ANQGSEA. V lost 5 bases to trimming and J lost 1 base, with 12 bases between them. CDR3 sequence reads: CSVLLGFSYNEQFF. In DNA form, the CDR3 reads TGCAGCGTTCTGTTGGGTTTTTCCTACAATGAGCAGTTCTTC.

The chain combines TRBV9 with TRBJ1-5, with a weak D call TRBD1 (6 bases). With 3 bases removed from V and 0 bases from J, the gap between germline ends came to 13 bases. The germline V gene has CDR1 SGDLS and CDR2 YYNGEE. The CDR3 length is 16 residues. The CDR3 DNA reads TGTGCCAGCAGCGCCAGTCCAGGGGATAGCAATCAGCCCCAGCATTTT. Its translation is CASSASPGDSNQPQHF.

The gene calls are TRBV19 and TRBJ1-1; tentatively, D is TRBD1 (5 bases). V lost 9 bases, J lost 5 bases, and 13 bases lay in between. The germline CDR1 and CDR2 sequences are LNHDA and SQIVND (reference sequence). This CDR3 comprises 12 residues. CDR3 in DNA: TGTGCCAGCGCCAAGGGGCGTACTGAAGCTTTCTTT. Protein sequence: CASAKGRTEAFF.

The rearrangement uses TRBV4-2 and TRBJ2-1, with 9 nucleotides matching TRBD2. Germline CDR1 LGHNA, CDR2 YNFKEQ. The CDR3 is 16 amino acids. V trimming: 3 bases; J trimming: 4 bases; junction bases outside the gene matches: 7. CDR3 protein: CASSHPETSGYNEQFF. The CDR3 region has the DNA TGTGCCAGCAGCCACCCCGAGACTAGCGGATACAATGAGCAGTTCTTC.

The CDR3 bases are TGTGCCAGCAGCTTAGCGCCAGGCGGGTCCTACAATGAGCAGTTCTTC. Translated, it gives CASSLAPGGSYNEQFF. This chain connects TRBV7-2 to TRBJ2-1, with D perhaps matching TRBD2 (5 bases). With 0 bases removed from V and 1 base from J, the gap between germline ends came to 10 bases. The CDR3 covers 16 residues. Germline V CDR1 and CDR2: SGHTA, FQGNSA.

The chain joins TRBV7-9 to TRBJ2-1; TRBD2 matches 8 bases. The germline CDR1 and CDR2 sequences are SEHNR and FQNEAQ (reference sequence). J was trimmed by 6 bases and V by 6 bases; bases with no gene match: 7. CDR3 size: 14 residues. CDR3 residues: CASSTGTSLNEQFF. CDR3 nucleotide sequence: TGTGCCAGCAGTACCGGGACTAGTCTCAATGAGCAGTTCTTC.

CDR3 region: CATSGRREATGELFF. The CDR3 coding sequence is TGTGCCACCAGCGGGCGTCGAGAAGCAACCGGGGAGCTGTTTTTT. The gene calls are TRBV15 and TRBJ2-2; D is uncertain. The V end lost 5 bases, the J end lost 5 bases, and 15 bases lay between the germline ends. In germline, CDR1 is LNHNV, CDR2 YYDKDF (reference sequence). CDR3 length: 15 amino acids.

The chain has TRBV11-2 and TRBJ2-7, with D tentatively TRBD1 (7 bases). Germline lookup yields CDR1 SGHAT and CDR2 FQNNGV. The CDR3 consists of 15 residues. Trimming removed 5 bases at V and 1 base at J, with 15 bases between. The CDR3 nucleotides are TGTGCCAGCAGCCCAGGGGGGCGCGGGTCCTACGAGCAGTACTTC. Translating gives CASSPGGRGSYEQYF.

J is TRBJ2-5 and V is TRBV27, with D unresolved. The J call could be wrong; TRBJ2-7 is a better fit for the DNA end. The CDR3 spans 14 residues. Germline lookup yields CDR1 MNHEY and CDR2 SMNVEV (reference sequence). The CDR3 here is CASGLTGSTYEQYF. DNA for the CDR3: TGTGCCAGCGGGTTGACCGGGTCGACCTACGAGCAGTACTTC.

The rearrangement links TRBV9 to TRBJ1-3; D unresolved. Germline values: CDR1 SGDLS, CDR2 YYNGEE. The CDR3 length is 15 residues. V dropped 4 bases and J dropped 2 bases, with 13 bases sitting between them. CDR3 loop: CASSLGWSTGNTIYF. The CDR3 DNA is TGTGCCAGCAGCTTAGGATGGTCTACTGGAAACACCATATATTTT.

The CDR3 sequence is CASSLLASGSYEQYF. For the CDR3, the DNA is TGTGCCAGCAGCTTGTTGGCTAGCGGGTCCTACGAGCAGTACTTC. The chain carries TRBV5-4 and TRBJ2-7; 8 nucleotides agree with TRBD2. The CDR3 runs to 15 residues. V dropped 1 base and J dropped 1; count of bases not matched to a gene: 4. Germline-derived CDR1 and CDR2 are SGHNT and YYREEE (reference sequence). The entire variable domain, with the rest obtained from reference TRBV5-4 and TRBJ2-7, is as follows: ETGVTQSPTHLIKTRGQQVTLRCSSQSGHNTVSWYQQALGQGPQFIFQYYREEENGRGNFPPRFSGLQFPNYSSELNVNALELDDSALYLCASSLLASGSYEQYFGPGTRLTVT.